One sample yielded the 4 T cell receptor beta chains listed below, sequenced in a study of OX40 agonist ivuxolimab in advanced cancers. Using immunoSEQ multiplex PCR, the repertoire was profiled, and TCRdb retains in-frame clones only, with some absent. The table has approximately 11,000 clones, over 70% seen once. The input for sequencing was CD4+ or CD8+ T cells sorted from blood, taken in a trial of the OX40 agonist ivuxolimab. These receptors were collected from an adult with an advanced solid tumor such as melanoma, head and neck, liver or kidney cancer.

The CDR3 is CASSEAGSTDTQYF. In nucleotides, the CDR3 is TGTGCCAGCAGCGAAGCAGGGTCGACAGATACGCAGTATTTT. The gene calls are TRBV9 and TRBJ2-3; weak D call: TRBD1 (5 bases). V gave up 3 bases and J gave up 3 bases, with 11 bases separating them. Germline loops: CDR1 SGDLS, CDR2 YYNGEE. The CDR3 is 14 amino acids.

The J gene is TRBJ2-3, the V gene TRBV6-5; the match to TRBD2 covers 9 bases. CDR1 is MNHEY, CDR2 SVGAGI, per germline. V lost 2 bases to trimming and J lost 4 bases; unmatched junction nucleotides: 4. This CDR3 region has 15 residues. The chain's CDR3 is CASSYGAGGADTQYF. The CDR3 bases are TGTGCCAGCAGTTACGGGGCGGGAGGGGCAGATACGCAGTATTTT.

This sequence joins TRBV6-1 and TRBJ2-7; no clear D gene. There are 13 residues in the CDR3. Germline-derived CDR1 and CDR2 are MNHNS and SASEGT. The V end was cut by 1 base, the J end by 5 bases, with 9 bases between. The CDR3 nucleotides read TGTGCCAGCAGTGAAGACTATGGGAACGAGCAGTACTTC. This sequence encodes CASSEDYGNEQYF.

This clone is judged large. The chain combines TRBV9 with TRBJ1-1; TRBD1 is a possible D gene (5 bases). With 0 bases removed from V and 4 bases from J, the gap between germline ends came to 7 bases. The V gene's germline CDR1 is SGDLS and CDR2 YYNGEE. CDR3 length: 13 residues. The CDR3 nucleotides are TGTGCCAGCAGCGTAGGCAGGGCCACTGAAGCTTTCTTT. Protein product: CASSVGRATEAFF.